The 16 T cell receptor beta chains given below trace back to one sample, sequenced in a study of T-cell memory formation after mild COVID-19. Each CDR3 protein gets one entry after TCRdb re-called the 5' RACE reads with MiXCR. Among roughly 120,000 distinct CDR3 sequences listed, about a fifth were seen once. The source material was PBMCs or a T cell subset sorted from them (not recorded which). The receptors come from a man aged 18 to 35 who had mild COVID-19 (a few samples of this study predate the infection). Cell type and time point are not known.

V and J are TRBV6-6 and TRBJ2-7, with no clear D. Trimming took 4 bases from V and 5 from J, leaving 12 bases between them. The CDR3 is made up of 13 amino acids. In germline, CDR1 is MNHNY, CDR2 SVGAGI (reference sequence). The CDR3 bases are TGTGCCAGCAGTTGGGTCTCAAATGACGAGCAGTACTTC. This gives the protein CASSWVSNDEQYF.

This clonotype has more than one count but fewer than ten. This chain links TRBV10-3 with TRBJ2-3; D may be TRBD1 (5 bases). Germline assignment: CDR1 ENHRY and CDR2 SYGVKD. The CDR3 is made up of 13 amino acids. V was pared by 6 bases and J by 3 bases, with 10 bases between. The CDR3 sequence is CAIRIQETDTQYF. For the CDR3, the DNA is TGTGCCATCAGGATACAGGAAACAGATACGCAGTATTTT.

CDR3 nucleotides: TGTGCCAGCTCACTCTTTCCGGGGGAGGGAATGAACACTGAAGCTTTCTTT. Amino acids: CASSLFPGEGMNTEAFF. The rearrangement uses TRBV18 and TRBJ1-1; D may be TRBD1 (5 bases). Germline values: CDR1 KGHSH, CDR2 LQKENI. The CDR3 contains 17 residues. With 4 bases removed from V and 0 bases from J, the gap between germline ends came to 18 bases.

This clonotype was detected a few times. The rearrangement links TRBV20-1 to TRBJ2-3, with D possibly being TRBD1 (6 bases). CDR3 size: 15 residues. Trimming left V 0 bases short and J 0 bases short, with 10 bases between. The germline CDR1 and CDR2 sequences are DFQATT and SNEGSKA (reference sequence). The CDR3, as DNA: TGCAGTGCTAGAGATGTGGGGGCAAGCACAGATACGCAGTATTTT. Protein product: CSARDVGASTDTQYF.

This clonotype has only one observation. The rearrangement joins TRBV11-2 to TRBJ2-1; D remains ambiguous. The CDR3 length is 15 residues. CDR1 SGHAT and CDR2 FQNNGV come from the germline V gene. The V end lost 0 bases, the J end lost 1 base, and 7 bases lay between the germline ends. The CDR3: CASSLDISSYNEQFF. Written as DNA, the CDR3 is TGTGCCAGCAGCTTAGACATTTCTTCCTACAATGAGCAGTTCTTC.

CDR3 residues: CASRLSGPLNEQFF. The CDR3 DNA reads TGTGCCAGCAGGTTGAGCGGGCCTTTAAATGAGCAGTTCTTC. The chain couples TRBV12-3 or TRBV12-4 to TRBJ2-1; possible D gene TRBD2, 6 bases. The CDR3 is made up of 14 amino acids. V was shortened by 6 bases and J by 7 bases, with 16 bases between the two germline ends.

The CDR3, as DNA: TGTGCCAGCACCCGCCTTAAGGAGGGGGAGCAGTTCTTC. This codes for CASTRLKEGEQFF. J is TRBJ2-1 and V is TRBV6-5, with D perhaps TRBD2 (6 bases). Germline assignment: CDR1 MNHEY and CDR2 SVGAGI. V dropped 7 bases and J dropped 10 bases, with 17 bases sitting between them. The CDR3 consists of 13 residues.

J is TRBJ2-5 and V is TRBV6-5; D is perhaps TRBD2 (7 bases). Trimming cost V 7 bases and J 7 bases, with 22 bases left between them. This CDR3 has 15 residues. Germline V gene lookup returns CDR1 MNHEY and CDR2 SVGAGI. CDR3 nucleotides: TGTGCCAGCATTTTACTCCGCGGGGGCAAATTGACCCAGTACTTC. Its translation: CASILLRGGKLTQYF.

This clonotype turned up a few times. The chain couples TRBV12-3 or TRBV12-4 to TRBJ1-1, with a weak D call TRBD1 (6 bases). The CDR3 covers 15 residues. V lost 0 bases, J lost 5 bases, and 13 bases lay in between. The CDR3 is CASSLAGGGRTEAFF. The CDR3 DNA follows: TGTGCCAGCAGTTTAGCAGGGGGGGGTAGGACTGAAGCTTTCTTT.

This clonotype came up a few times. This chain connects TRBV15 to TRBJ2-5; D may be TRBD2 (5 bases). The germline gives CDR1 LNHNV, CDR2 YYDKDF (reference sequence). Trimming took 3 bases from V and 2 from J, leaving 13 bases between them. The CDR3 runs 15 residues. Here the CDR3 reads CATSRPGFLQETQYF. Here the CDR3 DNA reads TGTGCCACCAGCAGGCCGGGATTCCTTCAAGAGACCCAGTACTTC.

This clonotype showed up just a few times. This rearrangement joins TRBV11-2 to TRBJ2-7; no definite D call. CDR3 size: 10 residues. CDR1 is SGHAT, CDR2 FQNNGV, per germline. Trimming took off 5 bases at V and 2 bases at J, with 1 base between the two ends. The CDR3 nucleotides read TGTGCCAGCAGCACCTACGAGCAGTACTTC. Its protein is CASSTYEQYF.

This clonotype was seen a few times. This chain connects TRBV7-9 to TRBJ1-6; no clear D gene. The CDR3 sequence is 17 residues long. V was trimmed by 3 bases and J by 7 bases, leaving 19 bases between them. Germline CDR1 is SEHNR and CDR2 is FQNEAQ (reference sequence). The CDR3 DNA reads TGTGCCAGCAGCTTTTGGGTCGGAGTAAGATGGAATTCACCCCTCCACTTT. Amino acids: CASSFWVGVRWNSPLHF.

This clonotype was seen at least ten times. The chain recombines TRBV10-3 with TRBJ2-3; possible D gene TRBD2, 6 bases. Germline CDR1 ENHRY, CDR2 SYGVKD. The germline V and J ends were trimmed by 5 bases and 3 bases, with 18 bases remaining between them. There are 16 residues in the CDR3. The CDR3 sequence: CAISSGGPETTDTQYF. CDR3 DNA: TGTGCCATCAGTTCAGGAGGGCCGGAAACTACAGATACGCAGTATTTT.

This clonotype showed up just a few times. In DNA form, the CDR3 reads TGCGCCAGCAGCTACCTAATGAACACCGGGGAGCTGTTTTTT. It yields the protein CASSYLMNTGELFF. This sequence joins TRBV5-1 and TRBJ2-2, with unresolved D. From germline, CDR1 is SGHRS and CDR2 YFSETQ. The CDR3 is 14 amino acids. Trimming removed 3 bases from V and 1 base from J, with 7 bases in between.

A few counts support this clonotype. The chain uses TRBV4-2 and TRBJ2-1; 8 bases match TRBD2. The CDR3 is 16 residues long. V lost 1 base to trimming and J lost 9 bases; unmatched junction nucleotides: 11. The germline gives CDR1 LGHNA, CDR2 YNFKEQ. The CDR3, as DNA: TGTGCCAGCAGCCAAGGAGGAGCGGGGGTTCTGGGTGAGCAGTTCTTC. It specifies CASSQGGAGVLGEQFF.

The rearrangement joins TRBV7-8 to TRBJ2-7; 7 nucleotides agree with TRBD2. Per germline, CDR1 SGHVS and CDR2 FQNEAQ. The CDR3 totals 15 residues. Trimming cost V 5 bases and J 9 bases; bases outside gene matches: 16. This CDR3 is CASSETLGTTSLQYV. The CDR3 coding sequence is TGTGCCAGCAGCGAGACCCTCGGGACTACGTCTCTGCAGTACGTC.